The 9 T cell receptor beta chains reported below all come from one sample, sequenced in a study of yellow fever vaccine responses in identical twins (dated by TCRdb to between 2017 and 2018). Preparation of the library involved RT-PCR. The instrument given in TCRdb is Illumina HiSeq 2500. The raw public data were reprocessed by TCRdb itself: fastp quality trimming at Q25, MiXCR clonotype calling, in-frame beta chains only. Records with the same CDR3 protein are collapsed into one entry carrying the most frequent genes and DNA. The sample includes about 19,000 distinct CDR3 sequences, with about two thirds observed a single time. The top ten constitute about 2.2% of the sample. Specimen: T cells from blood (PBMCs), unsorted or a sorted subset (not recorded which), collected before or after yellow fever vaccination (not recorded which). Receptor source: a woman between 18 and 29 years old who received the yellow fever vaccine. Donor details come from another sample of the same person, matched by shared clones.

V usage is TRBV12-3 or TRBV12-4 and J usage is TRBJ1-1, with D unclear. V dropped 7 bases and J dropped 4 bases, with 16 bases sitting between them. This CDR3 spans 14 amino acids. In DNA, the CDR3 is TGTGCCAGCACCCCGACGCGGGTTGCCACTGAAGCTTTCTTT. Its protein product is CASTPTRVATEAFF.

This rearrangement joins TRBV14 to TRBJ2-1; 11 positions match TRBD2. V was pared by 1 base and J by 4 bases, with 12 bases of the junction left unmatched. Germline V gene sequence: CDR1 SGHDN, CDR2 FVKESK. The CDR3 has 19 amino acids. DNA of the CDR3: TGTGCCAGCAGCCAAGGAACTAGCGGGAGTGGGAGCCGATACAATGAGCAGTTCTTC. The encoded protein is CASSQGTSGSGSRYNEQFF.

The CDR3 DNA reads as TGTGCCAGCAGCCCAGTAGCGGGACTCCAAGAGACCCAGTACTTC. Protein: CASSPVAGLQETQYF. The genes are TRBV11-3 and TRBJ2-5; 8 nucleotides align to TRBD2. The germline V gene encodes CDR1 SGHNT and CDR2 YENEEA. The V segment lost 5 bases and the J segment 1 base; nucleotides outside the gene matches: 6. The CDR3 is made up of 15 amino acids.

The rearrangement joins TRBV4-1 to TRBJ1-1; D call uncertain. V was trimmed by 0 bases and J by 4 bases, leaving 9 bases between them. The CDR3 runs to 14 residues. The germline CDR1 and CDR2 sequences are MGHRA and YSYEKL. The CDR3 protein is CASSQEGCCTEAFF. The CDR3 bases are TGCGCCAGCAGCCAAGAGGGGTGTTGCACTGAAGCTTTCTTT.

V gene TRBV18 combines with J gene TRBJ2-2; D remains ambiguous. Deletions cut 3 bases from V and 7 bases from J, with 12 bases between. The CDR3 length is 14 residues. Germline-derived CDR1 and CDR2 are KGHSH and LQKENI. The chain's CDR3 is CASSPNSVGGELFF. The DNA for the CDR3 is TGTGCCAGCTCACCGAACAGTGTCGGCGGGGAGCTGTTTTTT.

The chain is built from TRBV2 and TRBJ1-1, with D tentatively TRBD1 (5 bases). The ends were cut back, 7 bases at V and 5 bases at J, with 20 bases in the middle. The CDR3 sequence is 15 residues long. In germline, CDR1 is SNHLY, CDR2 FYNNEI. The CDR3 DNA reads TGTGCCAGCACCCCTCTGCAGGGCCCGAAGACTGAAGCTTTCTTT. It is translated as CASTPLQGPKTEAFF.

The rearrangement uses TRBV5-6 and TRBJ2-3; D gene uncertain. Germline V CDR1 and CDR2: SGHDT, YYEEEE. The CDR3 contains 13 residues. V lost 4 bases and J 6 bases, leaving 12 bases between the germline ends. This CDR3 reads CASSQDAADTQYF. As DNA, the CDR3 is TGTGCCAGCAGCCAAGACGCCGCGGATACGCAGTATTTT.

The V gene is TRBV7-9, the J gene TRBJ2-4; 7 bases align to TRBD1. The trim removed 8 bases at V and 3 bases at J, leaving 4 bases unmatched. In germline, CDR1 is SEHNR, CDR2 FQNEAQ (reference sequence). This CDR3 spans 13 amino acids. DNA of the CDR3: TGTGCCAGCCTTGGACAGGACAAAAACATTCAGTACTTC. It yields the protein CASLGQDKNIQYF.

The chain recombines TRBV29-1 with TRBJ1-1, with D possibly being TRBD1 (5 bases). The CDR3 sequence is 13 residues long. CDR1 is SQVTM, CDR2 ANQGSEA, per germline. V shed 1 base and J shed 4 bases, with 10 bases lying between them. The CDR3 is CSVEGQGGTEAFF. DNA of the CDR3: TGCAGCGTTGAAGGGCAGGGTGGCACTGAAGCTTTCTTT.